The source of this T cell receptor beta chain is a study of Graves' ophthalmopathy and Graves' hyperthyroidism (dated by TCRdb to about 2018). A note on the overall study: Peripheral blood was collected before any treatment was given, at the time of initial diagnosis. To tell Graves' ophthalmopathy apart from Graves' hyperthyroidism, and to predict which patients would progress to ophthalmopathy, the study relied on TCR beta repertoire signatures. In total, 135 blood samples were TCR-sequenced: 43 ophthalmopathy, some 75 hyperthyroidism and roughly 17 hyperthyroidism-to-ophthalmopathy patients. To explore V-J signatures that distinguish ophthalmopathy from hyperthyroidism, a discovery set of 90 to 100 patients was enrolled, made up of 40 to 45 with ophthalmopathy and fewer than 60 with stable hyperthyroidism. An independent validation cohort was composed of 18 hyperthyroidism patients and over 15 patients who later progressed from hyperthyroidism to ophthalmopathy. T-cell repertoires of thyroid tissue and blood were compared in 5 or 6 hyperthyroidism patients. Following sampling, methimazole starting at 30 mg daily was administered to hyperthyroidism patients, and high-dose intravenous methylprednisolone was administered to ophthalmopathy patients. General conclusions and limits of the study: Most expanded thyroid clonotypes with frequency above 0.001 were also detected in blood, suggesting blood repertoires may reflect the thyroid immune response. In validation, the model predicted ophthalmopathy progression with about 71% sensitivity and 72.22% specificity; around twelve predicted patients were CT-confirmed with GO in a median of 6.5 months. Ophthalmopathy was separated from stable hyperthyroidism by the 13-signature model with about 88% sensitivity and approximately 84% specificity in cross-validation and with 80%/75% in the test set. No statistical method was used to predetermine the sample size, and group allocation was not hidden from the investigators.

Details on this clonotype: Its binding antigen is unknown. Per-nucleotide qualities are absent, and no much larger clonotype sits a single base away.

For repertoire sequencing, TCR beta CDR3 regions were amplified from RNA transcripts. The first round was an RT-PCR using HTBI primers with the Qiagen OneStep RT-PCR kit, and this first round was followed by a second-round multiplex PCR, then size selection and purification. The libraries underwent paired-end sequencing with 100 bp reads on an Illumina HiSeq2000. On the study's bioinformatics: SOAPnuke was used for read processing, and reads with adapters, uncalled bases, a mean Phred below 15, or no exact constant-primer or identifier match were discarded. High-quality paired reads were merged with COPE v1.2.5. Unique nucleotide sequences were defined as clonotypes and aligned to IMGT TRB V, D and J references using MiTCR v1.1. The analysis was limited to V-J combinations with a frequency above 0.0001, which together covered approximately 99% of the repertoires. For each V-J combination, a TCR clonal expansion and chaos score was defined as F50 clonal expansion divided by the chaos observed in the TCRdist matrix. Welch's t-statistics and random forest were used to reduce the features to 13 V-J combinations, which were then used as input to a naive Bayes classifier. The similarity between thyroid and blood repertoires was quantified using the Morisita-Horn index. The raw public reads went through TCRdb reprocessing: fastp at Q25, MiXCR clone calling, in-frame beta chains kept. For every CDR3 protein sequence, its rows merge into one entry that carries the most common genes and DNA. For this entry, the V and J calls and clone size follow TCRdb and not the study's own pipeline. This sample gives approximately 700,000 distinct CDR3 sequences in total; 40% of them show up just once. The ten biggest clones cover about 40% of the sample.

The germline V gene (reference sequence) provides CDR1 LNHNV and CDR2 YYDKDF. The germline V and J ends show losses of 1 base and 2 bases respectively, and no gene match explains 6 bases of the junction. The CDR3 contains 16 residues, cysteine and phenylalanine counted. Only CDR3 DNA is held: 48 bases, read in frame from base 1. Patients with ophthalmopathy had moderately to severely active disease, with a Clinical Activity Score of 3 or more, a NOSPECS grade of 4 or more, and a disease duration of less than 3 months. Anyone with other autoimmune diseases, uncontrolled infections, pregnancy or lactation was excluded from the study. Clinical symptoms, serum thyroxine, TRAb, thyroid ultrasound and orbital computed tomography were used for diagnosis. Ficoll-Paque density gradient centrifugation was used to isolate PBMCs from about 9.4 ml of fresh peripheral blood. Total RNA was extracted with Trizol reagent and quality-checked on an Agilent 2100 Bioanalyzer.

This TCR was recovered from an adult man with Graves' ophthalmopathy. Material for sequencing was peripheral blood. This receptor chain uses TRBV15 and TRBJ2-3, and 7 junctional nucleotides match TRBD1. The CDR3 region reads CATSRVGTVSTDTQYF. The DNA reads TGTGCCACCAGCAGAGTTGGGACAGTTTCCACAGATACGCAGTATTTT.